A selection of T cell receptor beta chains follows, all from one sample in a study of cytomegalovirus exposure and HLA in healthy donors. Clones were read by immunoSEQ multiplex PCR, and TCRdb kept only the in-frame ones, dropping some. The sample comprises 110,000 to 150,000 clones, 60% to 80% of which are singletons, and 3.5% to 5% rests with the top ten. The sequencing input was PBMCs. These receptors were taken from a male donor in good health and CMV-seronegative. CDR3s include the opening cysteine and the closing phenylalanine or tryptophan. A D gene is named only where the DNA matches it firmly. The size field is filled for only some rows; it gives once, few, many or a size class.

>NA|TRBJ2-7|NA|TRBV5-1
TGCGCCAGCAGCCAATGGGACTCTGGCCGGGAGCAGTACTTC
CASSQWDSGREQYF
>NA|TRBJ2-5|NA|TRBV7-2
TGTGCCAGCAGCTTAGGGTGGAGGGGCCAAGAGACCCAGTACTTC
CASSLGWRGQETQYF
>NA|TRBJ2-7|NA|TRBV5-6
TGTGCCAGCAACTTAAGAAGGCTAGCGTACGAGCAGTACTTC
CASNLRRLAYEQYF
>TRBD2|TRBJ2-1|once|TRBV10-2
TGCGCCAGCACGGTTCCCGGGACTAGACCCAATGAGCAGTTCTTC
CASTVPGTRPNEQFF
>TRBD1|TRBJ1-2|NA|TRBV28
TGTGCCAGCACCAAGGACAGGGTTTATGGCTACACCTTC
CASTKDRVYGYTF
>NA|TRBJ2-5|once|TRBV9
TGTGCCAGCAGCGTAGTGGGGGGGCTTCAAGAGACCCAGTACTTC
CASSVVGGLQETQYF
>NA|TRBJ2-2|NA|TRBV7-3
TGTGCCAGCAGTTCCCTTACAGTGGCCGGGGAGCTGTTTTTT
CASSSLTVAGELFF
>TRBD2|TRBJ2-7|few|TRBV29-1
TGCAGCGTACTACTAGCGGCCTACGAGCAGTACTTC
CSVLLAAYEQYF
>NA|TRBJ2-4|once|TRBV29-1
TGCAGCGTTGACGGCGGGGGCGGTGGCATTCAGTACTTC
CSVDGGGGGIQYF
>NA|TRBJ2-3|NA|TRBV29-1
TGCAGCGTCCCGAAGCGGGCCCCGACAGATACGCAGTATTTT
CSVPKRAPTDTQYF
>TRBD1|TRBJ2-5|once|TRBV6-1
TGTGCCAGCAGTGAACCGGGACAGGGGTTGGAGACCCAGTACTTC
CASSEPGQGLETQYF
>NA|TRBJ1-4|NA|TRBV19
TGTGCCAGTAGTATAGAGAGGGGGTTCTTGGGGTTAACTGAAAAACTGTTTTTT
CASSIERGFLGLTEKLFF
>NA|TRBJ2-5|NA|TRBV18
TGTGCCAGCTCGCCCGGGCAGGGGGAGACCCAGTACTTC
CASSPGQGETQYF
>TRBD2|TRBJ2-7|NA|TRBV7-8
TGTGCCAGCAGCATGACTAGCGGAGGGCCTAGCTCCTACGAGCAGTACTTC
CASSMTSGGPSSYEQYF
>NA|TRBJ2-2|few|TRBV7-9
TGTGCCAGCAGCTTAGCCAGCACCGGGGAGCTGTTTTTT
CASSLASTGELFF